These 9 T cell receptor beta chains share one sample of origin, sequenced in a study of response to subunit inactivated influenza vaccine. TCRdb reprocessed the RT-PCR reads via MiXCR and lists one record per CDR3 protein. The sample lists about 540,000 distinct CDR3 sequences, 20% to 25% occurring once. These data were likewise used in another study, on T cells expressing NK-cell markers. According to that study: The authors generated TCR beta cDNA through 5'RACE template switching with UMIs.

Sequencing used CD4+ T cells sorted from PBMCs, obtained about 11 days after vaccination. All receptors derive from a man over 45 who received an inactivated influenza vaccine.

V usage is TRBV6-5 and J usage is TRBJ2-7; 9 bases are shared with TRBD1. Germline-derived CDR1 and CDR2 are MNHEY and SVGAGI. The CDR3 spans 16 residues. J lost 3 bases, V lost 0 bases, and 6 bases had no gene match. The CDR3 DNA reads TGTGCCAGCAGTTACTCGATGGGACAGGGTTTCTACGAGCAGTACTTC. It translates to CASSYSMGQGFYEQYF.

The chain employs TRBV20-1 and TRBJ1-6; D call uncertain. The CDR3 covers 15 residues. Germline CDR1 is DFQATT and CDR2 is SNEGSKA (reference sequence). V was clipped by 3 bases and J by 0 bases, with 9 bases between them. CDR3 residues: CSASVLSSYNSPLHF. The DNA of the CDR3 is TGCAGTGCTAGCGTGTTAAGCTCCTATAATTCACCCCTCCACTTT.

This chain uses TRBV6-5 with TRBJ1-4; D gene unclear. The CDR3 runs 14 residues. Germline loops: CDR1 MNHEY, CDR2 SVGAGI. Trimming pared 2 bases from V and 7 bases from J, leaving 11 bases between. The CDR3 nucleotides read TGTGCCAGCAGTTACCTTGGGGATAGTGAAAAACTGTTTTTT. Translation gives CASSYLGDSEKLFF.

The chain links TRBV7-2 to TRBJ2-5, with a weak D call TRBD2 (6 bases). Germline CDR1 is SGHTA and CDR2 is FQGNSA. Between the trimmed V and J ends, which lost 3 bases and 0 bases, there was a span of 8 bases. CDR3 length: 14 amino acids. CDR3 bases: TGTGCCAGCAGCTTCGGACTAAACCAAGAGACCCAGTACTTC. Encoded protein: CASSFGLNQETQYF.

V gene TRBV4-2 combines with J gene TRBJ1-1; D uncertain. V shed 0 bases and J shed 8 bases, with 10 bases lying between them. The germline V gene has CDR1 LGHNA and CDR2 YNFKEQ. There are 13 residues in the CDR3. CDR3: CASSQELSREAFF. In DNA form, the CDR3 reads TGTGCCAGCAGCCAAGAGCTGAGCAGGGAAGCTTTCTTT.

The chain employs TRBV4-2 and TRBJ1-2, with 7 bases that match TRBD1. The CDR3 runs to 16 residues. V gave up 0 bases and J gave up 5 bases; unmatched junction bases: 9. Per germline, CDR1 LGHNA and CDR2 YNFKEQ. In DNA form, the CDR3 reads TGTGCCAGCAGCCAAGATCAGGGGGGAGAGGCTTATGGCTACACCTTC. It codes for CASSQDQGGEAYGYTF.

The chain joins TRBV11-2 to TRBJ2-7, with 14 nucleotides matching TRBD2. After removal of 5 bases from V and 0 bases from J, the junction contained 9 bases not matched to a gene. Germline CDR1 reads SGHAT; CDR2 reads FQNNGV. The CDR3 length is 18 residues. In DNA, the CDR3 is TGTGCCAGCAGCCCAAGGACTAGCGGGGGGTCCCGCTCCTACGAGCAGTACTTC. Amino acids: CASSPRTSGGSRSYEQYF.

This clonotype occurred a few times. This chain links TRBV7-2 with TRBJ2-5; no definite D call. This CDR3 has 13 amino acids. Germline-derived CDR1 and CDR2 are SGHTA and FQGNSA. Trimming removed 5 bases at V and 3 bases at J, with 10 bases between. This CDR3 reads CASSKSNKETQYF. The CDR3 DNA follows: TGTGCCAGCAGCAAAAGCAACAAAGAGACCCAGTACTTC.

This clonotype has only a few counts. This chain connects TRBV6-1 to TRBJ2-3, with 8 bases identical to TRBD2. V shed 7 bases, J shed 5 bases, and the junction held 8 bases outside the gene matches. Germline-derived CDR1 and CDR2 are MNHNS and SASEGT. This CDR3 spans 14 amino acids. The CDR3 spells CASTRRGARDTQYF. The CDR3 DNA follows: TGTGCCAGCACACGGCGGGGGGCCCGAGATACGCAGTATTTT.